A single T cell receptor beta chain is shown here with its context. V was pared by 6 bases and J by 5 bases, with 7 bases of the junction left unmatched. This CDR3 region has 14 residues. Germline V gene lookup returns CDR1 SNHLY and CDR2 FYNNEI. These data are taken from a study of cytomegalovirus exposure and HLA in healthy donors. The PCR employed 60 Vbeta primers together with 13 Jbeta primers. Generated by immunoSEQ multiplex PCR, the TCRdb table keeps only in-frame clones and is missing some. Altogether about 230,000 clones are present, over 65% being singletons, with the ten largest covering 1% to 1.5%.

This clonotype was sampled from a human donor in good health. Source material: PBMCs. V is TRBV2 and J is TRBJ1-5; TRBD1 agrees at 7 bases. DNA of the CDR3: TGTGCCAGCAGCCGACAGGGCGGCGATCAGCCCCAGCATTTT. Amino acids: CASSRQGGDQPQHF.